The rows below give T cell receptor beta chains drawn from one sample of a study of T-cell memory formation after mild COVID-19. TCRdb fed the 5' RACE reads into MiXCR, producing one record per CDR3 protein. The sample lists about 500,000 distinct CDR3 sequences, about a fifth occurring once. Sample: PBMCs or a T cell subset sorted from them (not recorded which). These receptor sequences come from an adult woman who had mild COVID-19 (a few samples of this study predate the infection). Cell type and time point are not known. Both conserved end residues are part of each CDR3. The D gene is left open where the match is weak. Only part of the rows carry a size: once, few, many, or a class if the clone is expanded.

CDR3 DNA	CDR3 protein	V gene	D gene	J gene	clone size
TGCGCCAGCAGCACCGGACAGACCTACGAGCAGTACTTC	CASSTGQTYEQYF	TRBV5-1	.	TRBJ2-7	.
TGTGCCAGCAGGTCTCTGGGGCGCTCCTACAATGAGCAGTTCTTC	CASRSLGRSYNEQFF	TRBV6-2/TRBV6-3	.	TRBJ2-1	.
TGTGCCAGCAGAGTCGGGGCTGGAGATACGCAGTATTTT	CASRVGAGDTQYF	TRBV6-6	.	TRBJ2-3	few
TGTGCCAGCAGTAGGCCTTGGGGCGGGAGCGCAGATACGCAGTATTTT	CASSRPWGGSADTQYF	TRBV28	TRBD2	TRBJ2-3	.
TGTGCCACCTCTCCCTCCTCTGGGGCCAACGTCCTGACTTTC	CATSPSSGANVLTF	TRBV24-1	.	TRBJ2-6	.
TGTGCCACCAGTGATTTGAGTGCGGACCCACCCTACGAGCAGTACTTC	CATSDLSADPPYEQYF	TRBV24-1	.	TRBJ2-7	.
TGTGCCAGCAGCTTGGACGGGAGTGGTTGGGACGCAGATACGCAGTATTTT	CASSLDGSGWDADTQYF	TRBV5-6	.	TRBJ2-3	.
TGTGCCAGCAGCTTCCGACTAGCGGAAGTCACAGATACGCAGTATTTT	CASSFRLAEVTDTQYF	TRBV7-9	TRBD2	TRBJ2-3	few
TGTGCCAGCAGACTAGCGGGGGGCAGGGAGACCCAGTACTTC	CASRLAGGRETQYF	TRBV6-5	TRBD2	TRBJ2-5	.
TGTGCCAGCAGCTTAGCGGACGGTAGTTCCCTCTGGGACGAGCAGTACTTC	CASSLADGSSLWDEQYF	TRBV7-9	.	TRBJ2-7	few
TGTGCCAGCAGTTTAGAGGGGGCAAGGGCCAATGAGCAGTTCTTC	CASSLEGARANEQFF	TRBV12-3/TRBV12-4	TRBD1	TRBJ2-1	.
TGTGCCACCAGCAGAGATTCGGATCCAATTAATAACTATGGCTACACCTTC	CATSRDSDPINNYGYTF	TRBV15	.	TRBJ1-2	.
TGTGCCAGCTCACCACCGAGGGTTGCAGGCTTGAACACTGAAGCTTTCTTT	CASSPPRVAGLNTEAFF	TRBV18	.	TRBJ1-1	.
TGTGCCAGCAGTTACGCGACTCCAGGGCTAGCGGGAATTGGTTACGAGCAGTACTTC	CASSYATPGLAGIGYEQYF	TRBV6-5	TRBD2	TRBJ2-7	.
TGTGCCAGCAGCCCACGACTAGCGGGAGGGCCAAGCGAAGAGACCCAGTACTTC	CASSPRLAGGPSEETQYF	TRBV3-1	TRBD2	TRBJ2-5	many
TGCAGCGTTGAAGATGGGAGCAATCAGCCCCAGCATTTT	CSVEDGSNQPQHF	TRBV29-1	.	TRBJ1-5	.
TGCGCCACCTTCCATAGCACCTACACCTTC	CATFHSTYTF	TRBV4-1	.	TRBJ1-2	.
TGCAGTGTAAGCAAGGGCAGAAAACTAACAGATACGCAGTATTTT	CSVSKGRKLTDTQYF	TRBV20-1	.	TRBJ2-3	.
TGTGCCAGCAGCTTAGGGGACAGGGCGGGATATGGCTACACCTTC	CASSLGDRAGYGYTF	TRBV11-3	TRBD1	TRBJ1-2	.
TGTGCCAGCAGCTTAGCCAATAGACAAGTTGATCCTACTAACTATGGCTACACCTTC	CASSLANRQVDPTNYGYTF	TRBV13	.	TRBJ1-2	few
TGCAGTGCTAGCGGGGAGCTAGCGGGGGGGCTGGATGAGCAGTTCTTC	CSASGELAGGLDEQFF	TRBV20-1	TRBD2	TRBJ2-1	few
TGTGCCAGCAGCCCCGGACGGCGCACAGATACGCAGTATTTT	CASSPGRRTDTQYF	TRBV11-3	.	TRBJ2-3	few
TGCGCCAGCAGCCCGAGAAGGGGGACAGGGATACATGAGCAGTTCTTC	CASSPRRGTGIHEQFF	TRBV4-1	TRBD1	TRBJ2-1	.
TGCGCCAGCAGCTTGGGCAGCGGACAGGGGGCAGGTGGCTACACCTTC	CASSLGSGQGAGGYTF	TRBV5-1	TRBD1	TRBJ1-2	.
TGTGCCAGCAGCGTTAGGGCTAGCGGGGAAGAGACCCAGTACTTC	CASSVRASGEETQYF	TRBV9	TRBD2	TRBJ2-5	.
TGTGCCAGCAGCCAAGCTTGGCCGGTTCCTGATGGCTACACCTTC	CASSQAWPVPDGYTF	TRBV14	.	TRBJ1-2	.
TGTGCCAGCAGTTGGGTTCAGTTAGGCAATGAGCAGTTCTTC	CASSWVQLGNEQFF	TRBV13	.	TRBJ2-1	few
TGTGCCAGCTCACCCGTGCAAGGGGGCGCGGCCTATGGCTACACCTTC	CASSPVQGGAAYGYTF	TRBV18	TRBD1	TRBJ1-2	.
TGTGCCAGCAGCTTCCTGGGCCAAGAGACCCAGTACTTC	CASSFLGQETQYF	TRBV7-8	.	TRBJ2-5	many
TGTGCCAGCAGCTTACGGGGCTCCTACAATGAGCAGTTCTTC	CASSLRGSYNEQFF	TRBV7-6	.	TRBJ2-1	many
TGCAGTGCGGCCGCCACTAGCTACTCCTACAATGAGCAGTTCTTC	CSAAATSYSYNEQFF	TRBV20-1	.	TRBJ2-1	few
TGCAGTGCTTCGTCGACAGGGGATAGAGAGACCCAGTACTTC	CSASSTGDRETQYF	TRBV20-1	TRBD1	TRBJ2-5	few